This passage covers 23 T cell receptor beta chains from one sample sequenced in a study of T cell responses to AZD1222 COVID-19 vaccine. Clones were sequenced by immunoSEQ multiplex PCR, and TCRdb holds only the in-frame ones, with some missing. This sample has fewer than 130,000 clones; approximately 90% occur once, and the top ten carry roughly 1.5%. Specimen: peripheral blood, collected on day 0 of AZD1222 vaccination. These receptors all come from an adult in good health.

V usage is TRBV5-8 and J usage is TRBJ2-5; TRBD1 might be the D (6 bases). Trimming cost V 2 bases and J 4 bases, with 18 bases left between them. CDR3 length: 16 residues. The germline CDR1 and CDR2 sequences are SGHTS and YDEGEE. CDR3 nucleotides: TGTGCCAGCAGCTTCAGAACCAGGGGCTCCCCAGAGACCCAGTACTTC. Its translation: CASSFRTRGSPETQYF.

The chain joins TRBV27 to TRBJ2-7, with 7 bases aligning to TRBD2. V lost 3 bases to trimming and J lost 6 bases; unmatched junction nucleotides: 11. The CDR3 loop spans 15 amino acids. Per the germline V gene, CDR1 is MNHEY and CDR2 is SMNVEV (reference sequence). The CDR3 DNA reads as TGTGCCAGCAGTTTCGCAACTAGCGAAGGTAGCGAGCAGTACTTC. It translates to CASSFATSEGSEQYF.

CDR3 loop: CASSQAKGGDYGYTF. The CDR3 DNA sequence: TGTGCCAGCAGCCAAGCCAAGGGAGGGGACTATGGCTACACCTTC. This rearrangement joins TRBV14 to TRBJ1-2; weak D call: TRBD1 (5 bases). Germline values: CDR1 SGHDN, CDR2 FVKESK. Between the trimmed V and J ends, which lost 1 base and 3 bases, there was a span of 12 bases. This CDR3 has 15 amino acids.

The chain has TRBV11-2 and TRBJ2-1; D unresolved. The length of the CDR3 is 18 residues. V lost 5 bases and J 2 bases, leaving 22 bases between the germline ends. Germline CDR1 reads SGHAT; CDR2 reads FQNNGV. CDR3 coding DNA: TGTGCCAGCAGCCTAAGGCCCCCTCAGTTCGGCACCTACAATGAGCAGTTCTTC. It codes for CASSLRPPQFGTYNEQFF.

This chain joins TRBV5-6 and TRBJ2-1; D is tentatively TRBD1 or TRBD2 (6 bases each). CDR1 SGHDT and CDR2 YYEEEE come from the germline V gene. This CDR3 is built from 14 residues. V shed 3 bases and J shed 7 bases, with 14 bases lying between them. This CDR3 is CASSWGAGKNEQFF. CDR3 nucleotides: TGTGCCAGCAGCTGGGGGGCAGGGAAAAATGAGCAGTTCTTC.

The chain recombines TRBV24-1 with TRBJ2-7, with D perhaps being TRBD1 or TRBD2 (5 bases each). The CDR3 is 14 amino acids. Trimming removed 6 bases from V and 1 base from J, with 12 bases in between. Germline assignment: CDR1 KGHDR and CDR2 SFDVKD. CDR3 in DNA: TGTGCCACCAGTCTGGGACCCAAATCCTACGAGCAGTACTTC. Protein product: CATSLGPKSYEQYF.

This clone was observed a handful of times. The chain recombines TRBV15 with TRBJ1-4; 7 nucleotides line up with TRBD1. There are 14 residues in the CDR3. V lost 5 bases to trimming and J lost 7 bases; unmatched junction nucleotides: 7. Germline V lookup: CDR1 LNHNV, CDR2 YYDKDF (reference sequence). CDR3 protein: CATSAYRGSEKLFF. CDR3 sequence (DNA): TGTGCCACCAGCGCGTACAGGGGTAGTGAAAAACTGTTTTTT.

The rearrangement links TRBV4-1 to TRBJ1-2; a weak D match, TRBD1 (6 bases). The CDR3 consists of 15 residues. V lost 3 bases and J lost 7, with 18 bases in between. Germline CDR1 is MGHRA and CDR2 is YSYEKL. The CDR3 loop reads CASSQGAGKAAGYTF. CDR3 DNA: TGCGCCAGCAGCCAGGGGGCGGGGAAGGCGGCTGGCTACACCTTC.

V usage is TRBV6-5 and J usage is TRBJ1-4; D call uncertain. The CDR3 loop spans 14 amino acids. V gave up 0 bases and J gave up 6 bases, with 8 bases separating them. Germline V lookup: CDR1 MNHEY, CDR2 SVGAGI. CDR3 DNA: TGTGCCAGCAGTTACTCTGGCGGTGATGAAAAACTGTTTTTT. The encoded protein is CASSYSGGDEKLFF.

This chain uses TRBV27 with TRBJ1-5; D might be TRBD1 (5 bases). With 6 bases removed from V and 7 bases from J, the gap between germline ends came to 13 bases. Germline V lookup: CDR1 MNHEY, CDR2 SMNVEV (reference sequence). The CDR3 has 13 residues. CDR3 bases: TGTGCCAGCAGCATCCGGGGGTACCAGCCCCAGCATTTT. It translates to CASSIRGYQPQHF.

V gene TRBV14 combines with J gene TRBJ1-2; D gene unclear. Germline-derived CDR1 and CDR2 are SGHDN and FVKESK. Trimming took off 4 bases at V and 4 bases at J, with 16 bases between the two ends. The CDR3 is made up of 15 amino acids. CDR3 protein: CASSREDGSSYGYTF. CDR3 nucleotides: TGTGCCAGCAGCCGCGAAGACGGGTCTAGCTATGGCTACACCTTC.

The V gene is TRBV30, the J gene TRBJ1-3; TRBD1 might be the D (6 bases). There are 14 residues in the CDR3. V dropped 0 bases and J dropped 3 bases, with 9 bases sitting between them. Per germline, CDR1 GTSNPN and CDR2 SVGIG (reference sequence). The CDR3 DNA reads TGTGCCTGGAGTGTTGGCAGGGGTGGAAACACCATATATTTT. This translates into CAWSVGRGGNTIYF. Full variable domain (outside the CDR3, taken from reference TRBV30 and TRBJ1-3): SQTIHQWPATLVQPVGSPLSLECTVEGTSNPNLYWYRQAAGRGLQLLFYSVGIGQISSEVPQNLSASRPQDRQFILSSKKLLLSDSGFYLCAWSVGRGGNTIYFGEGSWLTVV.

This clone was seen more than once but under ten times. V usage is TRBV12-3 or TRBV12-4 and J usage is TRBJ1-1, with D uncertain. V was cut by 3 bases and J by 4 bases, with 9 bases left in between. This CDR3 spans 13 amino acids. CDR3: CASSLDWGTEAFF. CDR3 bases: TGTGCCAGCAGTTTGGATTGGGGCACTGAAGCTTTCTTT.

The V gene is TRBV21-1, the J gene TRBJ2-7; the D call of TRBD2 is as the table states it, not checked on the DNA. TRBV21-1 constitutes a pseudogene. The CDR3 is 18 amino acids. CDR3 coding DNA: TGTGCCAGCAGCACCAAAGAAAGGGGACTAGCGGGAGTCTACGAGCAGTACTTC. Protein: CASSTKERGLAGVYEQYF.

The rearrangement links TRBV7-9 to TRBJ2-1, with 9 bases lining up with TRBD2. V was pared by 4 bases and J by 9 bases, with 19 bases of the junction left unmatched. Per germline, CDR1 SEHNR and CDR2 FQNEAQ (reference sequence). The CDR3 length is 18 residues. CDR3 amino acids: CASSSYQVRLAGKGEQFF. In DNA form, the CDR3 reads TGTGCCAGCAGCTCCTACCAAGTTCGGCTAGCGGGAAAGGGTGAGCAGTTCTTC.

J is TRBJ1-6 and V is TRBV30; D uncertain. CDR3 length: 14 amino acids. The V gene lost 0 bases and the J gene lost 6 bases, with 9 bases spanning the gap. Germline V lookup: CDR1 GTSNPN, CDR2 SVGIG (reference sequence). CDR3 protein: CAWSVVISNSPLHF. The DNA of the CDR3 is TGTGCCTGGAGTGTAGTCATAAGTAATTCACCCCTCCACTTT. Based on the CDR3 plus reference TRBV30 and TRBJ1-6, the full variable domain is SQTIHQWPATLVQPVGSPLSLECTVEGTSNPNLYWYRQAAGRGLQLLFYSVGIGQISSEVPQNLSASRPQDRQFILSSKKLLLSDSGFYLCAWSVVISNSPLHFGNGTRLTVT.

This chain links TRBV27 with TRBJ2-7; TRBD1 is a possible D gene (6 bases). CDR3 length: 13 amino acids. Germline V gives CDR1 MNHEY, CDR2 SMNVEV (reference sequence). Trimming left V 6 bases short and J 6 bases short, with 15 bases between. The CDR3 DNA reads as TGTGCCAGCAGATCACAGGGATATACCGAGCAGTACTTC. This sequence encodes CASRSQGYTEQYF.

This clone occurred a few times. J is TRBJ1-3 and V is TRBV10-2, with D perhaps TRBD1 (6 bases). V was trimmed by 7 bases and J by 0 bases, leaving 16 bases between them. CDR1 is WSHSY, CDR2 SAAADI, per germline. This CDR3 contains 16 residues. CDR3 loop: CASTPQGRSSGNTIYF. The CDR3 DNA sequence: TGCGCCAGCACCCCACAGGGCAGGAGCTCTGGAAACACCATATATTTT.

This clone came up a few times. The chain recombines TRBV24-1 with TRBJ2-1; 7 bases align to TRBD2. The CDR3 contains 15 residues. After removal of 3 bases from V and 2 bases from J, the junction contained 3 bases not matched to a gene. Germline V lookup: CDR1 KGHDR, CDR2 SFDVKD. The CDR3 bases are TGTGCCACCAGTGATGCTAGCGGCGCCTACAATGAGCAGTTCTTC. Its translation: CATSDASGAYNEQFF.

V gene TRBV5-5 combines with J gene TRBJ1-1; TRBD1 agrees at 7 bases. CDR1 is SGHKS and CDR2 is YYEKEE in the germline V gene (reference sequence). This CDR3 comprises 16 residues. Unmatched junction bases numbered 19, after V lost 3 bases and J lost 11 bases. CDR3 sequence: CASSSGWTGGDKGAFF. CDR3 coding DNA: TGTGCCAGCAGCTCGGGATGGACAGGAGGGGATAAGGGTGCTTTCTTT.

The gene calls are TRBV20-1 and TRBJ1-2, with a possible D match to TRBD1 (5 bases). Between the trimmed V and J ends, which lost 3 bases and 5 bases, there was a span of 19 bases. The CDR3 sequence is 15 residues long. Germline V lookup: CDR1 DFQATT, CDR2 SNEGSKA (reference sequence). The CDR3 reads CSASFAEGRGYGYTF. The CDR3 DNA reads as TGCAGTGCTAGTTTTGCGGAGGGACGAGGATATGGCTACACCTTC.

This rearrangement joins TRBV30 to TRBJ1-6; no firm D call. Germline assignment: CDR1 GTSNPN and CDR2 SVGIG (reference sequence). Trimming pared 0 bases from V and 16 bases from J, leaving 10 bases between. This CDR3 comprises 11 residues. CDR3 sequence (DNA): TGTGCCTGGAGTGTCCTCCTGGGGCTCCACTTT. Translation: CAWSVLLGLHF. The complete variable domain, with remaining parts taken from reference TRBV30 and TRBJ1-6, reads SQTIHQWPATLVQPVGSPLSLECTVEGTSNPNLYWYRQAAGRGLQLLFYSVGIGQISSEVPQNLSASRPQDRQFILSSKKLLLSDSGFYLCAWSVLLGLHFGNGTRLTVT.

This clone was recorded only once. The chain has TRBV5-5 and TRBJ1-5; D is ambiguous. In germline, CDR1 is SGHKS, CDR2 YYEKEE (reference sequence). CDR3 length: 15 amino acids. Trimming took off 3 bases at V and 0 bases at J, with 10 bases between the two ends. CDR3 in DNA: TGTGCCAGCAGCTATATGGCTGGTAGCAATCAGCCCCAGCATTTT. Translating it yields CASSYMAGSNQPQHF.